The 5 T cell receptor beta chains in this list originate from one sample, sequenced in a study of PD-L1 blockade in urothelial cancer (dated by TCRdb to 2016 to 2017). The library came from the immunoSEQ multiplex PCR assay. This is the immuneACCESS table as TCRdb keeps it, with only in-frame sequences that have V and J called. A part of the clones is gone; compared with another copy, unresolved V genes explain less than half, and the rest is unexplained. Counted in this sample were 58,000 or so clones; just over 85% of them appeared once. The ten biggest clones cover 2.5% to 3.5% of the sample. The sample was PBMCs, taken around atezolizumab (anti-PD-L1) treatment. The source of these receptors is a middle-aged man with urothelial cancer.

The rearrangement joins TRBV25-1 to TRBJ1-2; weak D call: TRBD1 (5 bases). The germline CDR1 and CDR2 sequences are MGHDK and SYGVNS. Trimming shortened V by 1 base and J by 5 bases, and 20 bases separated the two germline ends. The CDR3 runs 17 residues. CDR3: CASSESGVGVGNYGYTF. CDR3 coding DNA: TGTGCCAGCAGTGAATCGGGGGTGGGGGTAGGCAATTATGGCTACACCTTC.

This chain joins TRBV5-6 and TRBJ1-5; D call uncertain. This CDR3 contains 14 residues. V was trimmed by 2 bases and J by 6 bases, leaving 12 bases between them. Germline CDR1 and CDR2: SGHDT and YYEEEE. The CDR3 sequence is CASSLRQVGQPQHF. CDR3 nucleotides: TGTGCCAGCAGCTTACGGCAGGTCGGTCAGCCCCAGCATTTT.

The chain has TRBV7-9 and TRBJ2-2; D is uncertain. V shed 5 bases and J shed 6 bases, with 7 bases lying between them. Germline V gene data show CDR1 as SEHNR and CDR2 as FQNEAQ (reference sequence). CDR3 length: 12 amino acids. CDR3 protein: CASSTESGELFF. Here the CDR3 DNA reads TGTGCCAGCAGCACAGAGTCCGGGGAGCTGTTTTTT.

The chain recombines TRBV2 with TRBJ2-1; 7 bases match TRBD2. Looked up from germline, CDR1 is SNHLY and CDR2 is FYNNEI. CDR3 length: 16 residues. The V gene end was trimmed by 4 bases and the J gene end by 0 bases; junction bases not matched to a gene: 6. This chain's CDR3 is CASSGASGSSYNEQFF. CDR3 DNA: TGTGCCAGCAGTGGGGCTAGCGGAAGCTCCTACAATGAGCAGTTCTTC. Variable domain in full (rest from reference TRBV2 and TRBJ2-1): EPEVTQTPSHQVTQMGQEVILRCVPISNHLYFYWYRQILGQKVEFLVSFYNNEISEKSEIFDDQFSVERPDGSNFTLKIRSTKLEDSAMYFCASSGASGSSYNEQFFGPGTRLTVL.

This clone has a handful of counts. This chain joins TRBV30 and TRBJ1-1, with D uncertain. CDR3 size: 13 residues. In germline, CDR1 is GTSNPN, CDR2 SVGIG (reference sequence). Trimming removed 1 base from V and 1 base from J, with 7 bases in between. In nucleotides, the CDR3 is TGTGCCTGGAGTGGGCACCCGAACACTGAAGCTTTCTTT. It is translated as CAWSGHPNTEAFF.